These 21 T cell receptor beta chains originate from one sample sequenced in a study of T-cell reconstitution after alpha-beta-depleted transplantation in children. TCRbeta library preparation incorporated unique molecular identifiers. TCRdb called the PCR reads again in MiXCR, with one record for every CDR3 protein. This sample has 100,000 or so distinct CDR3 sequences; around a sixth occur once, and the top ten carry 20%. Sequences were derived from PBMCs, mostly from graft donor cells, sampled 180 days after TCRalphabeta/CD19-depleted stem cell transplant. The source is a male patient under 10 years old who had a stem cell transplant for acute lymphoblastic leukemia, so the T cells may come from the graft donor.

This clonotype has a handful of counts. This chain joins TRBV4-2 and TRBJ1-2; 7 positions agree with TRBD1. V dropped 4 bases and J dropped 2; count of bases not matched to a gene: 10. The CDR3 covers 16 residues. Germline CDR1 reads LGHNA; CDR2 reads YNFKEQ. CDR3 loop: CASSRPGQLLNYGYTF. The CDR3 DNA is TGTGCCAGCAGCCGACCGGGACAGCTATTAAACTATGGCTACACCTTC.

This rearrangement joins TRBV7-2 to TRBJ1-5; no reliable D call. The CDR3 sequence is 13 residues long. Germline-derived CDR1 and CDR2 are SGHTA and FQGNSA. V lost 2 bases, J lost 7 bases, and 9 bases lay in between. CDR3 coding DNA: TGTGCCAGCAGCTTAACGTTGGGCCAGCCCCAGCATTTT. Protein: CASSLTLGQPQHF.

V is TRBV29-1 and J is TRBJ1-1, with 9 bases aligning to TRBD1. J lost 1 base, V lost 4 bases, and 4 bases had no gene match. Germline loops: CDR1 SQVTM, CDR2 ANQGSEA. CDR3 size: 14 residues. CDR3 sequence reads: CSVAPGQGNTEAFF. CDR3 sequence (DNA): TGCAGCGTTGCCCCGGGACAGGGGAACACTGAAGCTTTCTTT.

The chain combines TRBV6-2 or TRBV6-3 with TRBJ1-1; D not resolved. Trimming cost V 5 bases and J 3 bases, with 7 bases left between them. Germline V lookup: CDR1 MNHEY, CDR2 SVGEGT. The CDR3 spans 12 residues. CDR3 sequence: CASSRLDTEAFF. The CDR3 nucleotides read TGTGCCAGCAGTCGACTCGACACTGAAGCTTTCTTT.

There are a few counts of this clonotype. This chain uses TRBV7-9 with TRBJ1-2; D is perhaps TRBD1 (6 bases). The ends were cut back, 1 base at V and 4 bases at J, with 19 bases in the middle. CDR3 length equals 17 residues. The germline V gene has CDR1 SEHNR and CDR2 FQNEAQ (reference sequence). In DNA form, the CDR3 reads TGTGCCAGCAGCTTAGGTGTGGGGGCTTCATTGCTCTATGGCTACACCTTC. Translating gives CASSLGVGASLLYGYTF.

This chain links TRBV5-5 with TRBJ1-1; unclear D gene. There are 15 residues in the CDR3. V dropped 2 bases and J dropped 3 bases, with 14 bases sitting between them. Germline CDR1 and CDR2: SGHKS and YYEKEE (reference sequence). The chain's CDR3 is CASSFPLAADTEAFF. The CDR3, as DNA: TGTGCCAGCAGCTTTCCGTTAGCTGCCGACACTGAAGCTTTCTTT. Full variable domain (remainder filled in from reference TRBV5-5 and TRBJ1-1): DAGVTQSPTHLIKTRGQQVTLRCSPISGHKSVSWYQQVLGQGPQFIFQYYEKEERGRGNFPDRFSARQFPNYSSELNVNALLLGDSALYLCASSFPLAADTEAFFGQGTRLTVV.

A few counts support this clonotype. The CDR3 DNA is TGTGCCAGCAGCTTAAATGGGGCAGGGACAGTGACCTACGAGCAGTACTTC. It specifies CASSLNGAGTVTYEQYF. This rearrangement joins TRBV11-1 to TRBJ2-7; 7 nucleotides line up with TRBD1. The CDR3 spans 17 residues. V lost 2 bases, J lost 2 bases, and 12 bases stayed unmatched. Germline assignment: CDR1 SGHAT and CDR2 FQDESV (reference sequence).

The J gene is TRBJ1-2, the V gene TRBV20-1; maybe TRBD1 (5 bases). CDR1 and CDR2 (germline): DFQATT, SNEGSKA (reference sequence). This CDR3 is 13 amino acids long. V was trimmed by 0 bases and J by 5 bases, leaving 10 bases between them. The CDR3 DNA follows: TGCAGTGCTAGAGAACTCAGGGAGTATGGCTACACCTTC. It encodes CSARELREYGYTF.

The chain recombines TRBV24-1 with TRBJ2-2, with 10 nucleotides matching TRBD2. The length of the CDR3 is 15 residues. V was clipped by 8 bases and J by 6 bases; unmatched bases: 8. Germline-derived CDR1 and CDR2 are KGHDR and SFDVKD. The CDR3 DNA is TGTGCCACCAAAAGGAGCGGGGGGGATGCCGGGGAGCTGTTTTTT. Translating gives CATKRSGGDAGELFF.

CDR3 nucleotides: TGTGCCAGCAGCCAAGTTGAGGGGGCGCGGGGCTACACCTTC. It translates to CASSQVEGARGYTF. This chain connects TRBV3-1 to TRBJ1-2; 7 bases fit TRBD1. The CDR3 is 14 amino acids. CDR1 LGHDT and CDR2 YNNKEL come from the germline V gene (reference sequence). V shed 1 base, J shed 8 bases, and the junction held 7 bases outside the gene matches. The full variable domain, completed using reference TRBV3-1 and TRBJ1-2, is DTAVSQTPKYLVTQMGNDKSIKCEQNLGHDTMYWYKQDSKKFLKIMFSYNNKELIINETVPNRFSPKSPDKAHLNLHINSLELGDSAVYFCASSQVEGARGYTFGSGTRLTVV.

This clonotype has only a few counts. The chain is built from TRBV9 and TRBJ1-1; D is possibly TRBD1 (5 bases). Trimming cost V 0 bases and J 4 bases, with 7 bases left between them. This CDR3 has 13 amino acids. In germline, CDR1 is SGDLS, CDR2 YYNGEE. CDR3 loop: CASSVGGSTEAFF. The DNA of the CDR3 is TGTGCCAGCAGCGTAGGGGGGAGCACTGAAGCTTTCTTT.

This chain uses TRBV24-1 with TRBJ2-1; D is uncertain. Trimming took off 2 bases at V and 6 bases at J, with 4 bases between the two ends. Looked up from germline, CDR1 is KGHDR and CDR2 is SFDVKD. The CDR3 runs 12 residues. The CDR3 nucleotides are TGTGCCACCAGTGATTACATCAATGAGCAGTTCTTC. This sequence encodes CATSDYINEQFF.

This clonotype occurred many times. The CDR3 region is CASSEVGYTGELFF. The CDR3 DNA sequence: TGTGCCAGCAGTGAAGTCGGATACACCGGGGAGCTGTTTTTT. The gene calls are TRBV6-1 and TRBJ2-2; D is uncertain. Trimming took off 1 base at V and 3 bases at J, with 6 bases between the two ends. The CDR3 covers 14 residues. CDR1 is MNHNS and CDR2 is SASEGT in the germline V gene.

The chain links TRBV15 to TRBJ2-2; TRBD2 aligns across 9 bases. The CDR3 runs 17 residues. Germline V CDR1 and CDR2: LNHNV, YYDKDF (reference sequence). V trimming: 2 bases; J trimming: 1 base; junction bases outside the gene matches: 5. CDR3 DNA sequence: TGTGCCACCAGCAGACTGCAACTAGCGGGGAACACCGGGGAGCTGTTTTTT. It codes for CATSRLQLAGNTGELFF. Together with reference TRBV15 and TRBJ2-2, the CDR3 gives the full variable domain: DAMVIQNPRYQVTQFGKPVTLSCSQTLNHNVMYWYQQKSSQAPKLLFHYYDKDFNNEADTPDNFQSRRPNTSFCFLDIRSPGLGDTAMYLCATSRLQLAGNTGELFFGEGSRLTVL.

In its sample, this clonotype was seen a few times. The chain carries TRBV7-2 and TRBJ2-3; TRBD1 is a possible D gene (5 bases). Trimming stripped 1 base from V and 4 bases from J, with 9 bases between. The length of the CDR3 is 14 residues. The germline gives CDR1 SGHTA, CDR2 FQGNSA. CDR3 coding DNA: TGTGCCAGCAGCTTAGGTTGGGGCTCAGATACGCAGTATTTT. It specifies CASSLGWGSDTQYF. Supplemented by reference TRBV7-2 and TRBJ2-3, the full variable domain reads GAGVSQSPSNKVTEKGKDVELRCDPISGHTALYWYRQSLGQGLEFLIYFQGNSAPDKSGLPSDRFSAERTGGSVSTLTIQRTQQEDSAVYLCASSLGWGSDTQYFGPGTRLTVL.

The chain carries TRBV20-1 and TRBJ1-4; the match to TRBD1 covers 7 bases. The CDR3 has 14 residues. V was pared by 6 bases and J by 5 bases, with 9 bases of the junction left unmatched. CDR1 and CDR2 (germline): DFQATT, SNEGSKA (reference sequence). Here the CDR3 reads CSAATGLVNEKLFF. CDR3 sequence (DNA): TGCAGTGCCGCGACAGGGCTGGTGAATGAAAAACTGTTTTTT.

The chain carries TRBV4-3 and TRBJ2-1, with 9 nucleotides matching TRBD1. The CDR3 runs 17 residues. V was clipped by 0 bases and J by 6 bases; unmatched bases: 9. Germline CDR1 LGHNA, CDR2 YSLEER. DNA for the CDR3: TGCGCCAGCAGCCAAGATCCCCCGCGGGACAGGGCCAATGAGCAGTTCTTC. This sequence encodes CASSQDPPRDRANEQFF.

This clonotype was seen only a few times. J is TRBJ2-1 and V is TRBV20-1; D remains ambiguous. The CDR3 length is 17 residues. V was trimmed by 5 bases and J by 0 bases, leaving 20 bases between them. Per germline, CDR1 DFQATT and CDR2 SNEGSKA (reference sequence). CDR3: CSAPPPRGLSSYNEQFF. The CDR3 region has the DNA TGCAGTGCTCCCCCGCCCCGCGGCTTGAGCTCCTACAATGAGCAGTTCTTC.

The rearrangement links TRBV12-3 or TRBV12-4 to TRBJ2-4, with 7 positions matching TRBD1. Trimming at V came to 0 bases and at J to 4 bases, leaving 6 bases not matched to a gene. There are 16 residues in the CDR3. CDR3 in amino acids: CASSLAFDRVKNIQYF. CDR3 sequence (DNA): TGTGCCAGCAGTTTAGCCTTCGACAGGGTGAAAAACATTCAGTACTTC.

The chain carries TRBV7-8 and TRBJ2-3; D perhaps matches TRBD2 (6 bases). Germline CDR1 and CDR2: SGHVS and FQNEAQ. The CDR3 contains 12 residues. Trimming removed 8 bases at V and 2 bases at J, with 8 bases between. The CDR3 here is CASRGFTDTQYF. The CDR3 DNA follows: TGTGCCAGCCGGGGGTTCACAGATACGCAGTATTTT.

The chain recombines TRBV24-1 with TRBJ2-1; TRBD1 is a possible D gene (6 bases). V dropped 8 bases and J dropped 0 bases, with 13 bases sitting between them. Germline V gene sequence: CDR1 KGHDR, CDR2 SFDVKD. The CDR3 is 15 residues long. The CDR3 nucleotides are TGTGCCACCACTCAGGGGTCTAGCTCCTACAATGAGCAGTTCTTC. Translating it yields CATTQGSSSYNEQFF.